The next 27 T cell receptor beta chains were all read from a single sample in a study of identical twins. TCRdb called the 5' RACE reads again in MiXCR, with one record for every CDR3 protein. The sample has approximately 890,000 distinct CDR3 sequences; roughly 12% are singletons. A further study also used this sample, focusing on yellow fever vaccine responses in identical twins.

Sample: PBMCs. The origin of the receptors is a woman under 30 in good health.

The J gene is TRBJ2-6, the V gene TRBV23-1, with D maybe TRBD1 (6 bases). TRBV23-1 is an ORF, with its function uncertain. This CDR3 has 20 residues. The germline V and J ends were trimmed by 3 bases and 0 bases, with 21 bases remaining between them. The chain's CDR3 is CASSHLHGGSTDSGANVLTF. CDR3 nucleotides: TGCGCCAGCAGTCACCTTCATGGGGGCAGCACCGACTCTGGGGCCAACGTCCTGACTTTC.

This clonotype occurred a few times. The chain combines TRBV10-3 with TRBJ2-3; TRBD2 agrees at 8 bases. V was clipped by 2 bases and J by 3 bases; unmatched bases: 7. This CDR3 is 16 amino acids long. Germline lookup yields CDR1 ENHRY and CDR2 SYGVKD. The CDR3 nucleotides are TGTGCCATCAGTGAGGTGTTCGAGCGGGAGACAGATACGCAGTATTTT. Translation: CAISEVFERETDTQYF.

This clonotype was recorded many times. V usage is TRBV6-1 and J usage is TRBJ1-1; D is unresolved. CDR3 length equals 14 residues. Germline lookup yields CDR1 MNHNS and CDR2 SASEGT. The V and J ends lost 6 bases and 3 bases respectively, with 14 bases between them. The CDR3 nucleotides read TGTGCCAGCAGAGGTACTCTGCGCGACACTGAAGCTTTCTTT. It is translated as CASRGTLRDTEAFF.

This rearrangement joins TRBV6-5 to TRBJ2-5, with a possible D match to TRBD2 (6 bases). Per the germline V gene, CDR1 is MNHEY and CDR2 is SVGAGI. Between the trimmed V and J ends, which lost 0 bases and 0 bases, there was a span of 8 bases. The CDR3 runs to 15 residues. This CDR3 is CASSYSTGDQETQYF. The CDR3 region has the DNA TGTGCCAGCAGTTACTCGACGGGAGACCAAGAGACCCAGTACTTC.

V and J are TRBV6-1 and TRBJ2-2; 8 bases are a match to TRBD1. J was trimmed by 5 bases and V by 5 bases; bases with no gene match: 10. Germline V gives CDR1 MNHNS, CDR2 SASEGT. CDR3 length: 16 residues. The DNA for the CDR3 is TGTGCCAGCAGTACCCGGTCAGGGGGCAAAACCGGGGAGCTGTTTTTT. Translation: CASSTRSGGKTGELFF.

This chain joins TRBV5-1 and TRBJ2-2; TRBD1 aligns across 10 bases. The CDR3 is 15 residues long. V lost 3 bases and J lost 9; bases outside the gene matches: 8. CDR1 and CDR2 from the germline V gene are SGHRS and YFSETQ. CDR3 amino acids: CASSSPGTGARELFF. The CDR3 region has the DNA TGCGCCAGCAGCTCCCCCGGGACAGGGGCAAGGGAGCTGTTTTTT.

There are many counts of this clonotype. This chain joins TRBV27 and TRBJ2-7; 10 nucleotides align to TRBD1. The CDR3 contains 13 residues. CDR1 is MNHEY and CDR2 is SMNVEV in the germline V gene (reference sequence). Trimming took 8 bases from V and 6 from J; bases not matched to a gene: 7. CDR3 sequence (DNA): TGTGCCAGCCAGGGGACAGGGGCTATCGAGCAGTACTTC. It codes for CASQGTGAIEQYF.

The CDR3 nucleotides are TGTGCCAGCAGCTTGTGGGGACAGGCTCACTACGAGCAGTACTTC. Its translation is CASSLWGQAHYEQYF. The chain links TRBV5-8 to TRBJ2-7; 8 positions agree with TRBD1. The CDR3 has 15 residues. After removal of 1 base from V and 3 bases from J, the junction contained 6 bases not matched to a gene. The germline V gene encodes CDR1 SGHTS and CDR2 YDEGEE.

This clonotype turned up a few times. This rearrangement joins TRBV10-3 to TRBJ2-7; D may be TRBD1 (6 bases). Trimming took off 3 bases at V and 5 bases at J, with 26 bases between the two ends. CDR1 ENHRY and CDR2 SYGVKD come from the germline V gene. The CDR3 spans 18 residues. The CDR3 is CAISEPLRGHRPPNEQYF. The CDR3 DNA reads TGTGCCATCAGTGAACCCCTCAGGGGCCACCGCCCGCCGAACGAGCAGTACTTC.

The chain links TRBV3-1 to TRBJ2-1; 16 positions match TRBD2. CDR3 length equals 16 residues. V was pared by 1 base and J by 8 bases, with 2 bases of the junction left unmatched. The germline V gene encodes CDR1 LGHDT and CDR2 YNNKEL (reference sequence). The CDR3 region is CASSQVGLAGGYEQFF. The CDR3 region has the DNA TGTGCCAGCAGCCAAGTGGGACTAGCGGGAGGGTATGAGCAGTTCTTC.

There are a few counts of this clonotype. The DNA of the CDR3 is TGCAGTGCTAGGAGAATAGCGGGAGGGACGGGCGAGCAGTACTTC. It translates to CSARRIAGGTGEQYF. V and J are TRBV20-1 and TRBJ2-7; 11 nucleotides align to TRBD2. The CDR3 spans 15 residues. From germline, CDR1 is DFQATT and CDR2 SNEGSKA (reference sequence). The V gene end was trimmed by 3 bases and the J gene end by 6 bases; junction bases not matched to a gene: 10.

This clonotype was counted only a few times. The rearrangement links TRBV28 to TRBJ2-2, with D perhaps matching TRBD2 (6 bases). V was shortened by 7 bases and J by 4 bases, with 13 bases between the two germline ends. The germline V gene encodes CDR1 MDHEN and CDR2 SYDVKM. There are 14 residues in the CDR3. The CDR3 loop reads CASTLEGPTGELFF. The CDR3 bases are TGTGCCAGCACCTTGGAGGGCCCCACCGGGGAGCTGTTTTTT.

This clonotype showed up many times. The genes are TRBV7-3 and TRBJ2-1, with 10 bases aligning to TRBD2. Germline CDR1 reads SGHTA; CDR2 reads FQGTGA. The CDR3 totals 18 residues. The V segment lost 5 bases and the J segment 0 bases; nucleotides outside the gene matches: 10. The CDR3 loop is CASSPRITSGDSYNEQFF. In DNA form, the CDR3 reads TGTGCCAGCAGCCCCCGGATAACTAGCGGGGACTCCTACAATGAGCAGTTCTTC. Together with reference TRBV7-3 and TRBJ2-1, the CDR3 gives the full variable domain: GAGVSQTPSNKVTEKGKYVELRCDPISGHTALYWYRQSLGQGPEFLIYFQGTGAADDSGLPNDRFFAVRPEGSVSTLKIQRTERGDSAVYLCASSPRITSGDSYNEQFFGPGTRLTVL.

CDR3 sequence reads: CASSSSGTGSYNEQFF. The CDR3 DNA follows: TGTGCCAGCAGTTCCTCCGGGACAGGGAGTTACAATGAGCAGTTCTTC. The rearrangement joins TRBV28 to TRBJ2-1; 9 bases are shared with TRBD1. J was trimmed by 4 bases and V by 4 bases; bases with no gene match: 8. Germline V gene data show CDR1 as MDHEN and CDR2 as SYDVKM. CDR3 length equals 16 residues.

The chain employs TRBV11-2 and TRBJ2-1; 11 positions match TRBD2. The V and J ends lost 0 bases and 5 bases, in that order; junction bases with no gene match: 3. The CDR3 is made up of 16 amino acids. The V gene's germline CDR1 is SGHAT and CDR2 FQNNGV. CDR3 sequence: CASSLEISGGDNEQFF. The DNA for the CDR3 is TGTGCCAGCAGCTTAGAGATTAGCGGGGGGGACAATGAGCAGTTCTTC. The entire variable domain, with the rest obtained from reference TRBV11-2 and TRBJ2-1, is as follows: EAGVAQSPRYKIIEKRQSVAFWCNPISGHATLYWYQQILGQGPKLLIQFQNNGVVDDSQLPKDRFSAERLKGVDSTLKIQPAKLEDSAVYLCASSLEISGGDNEQFFGPGTRLTVL.

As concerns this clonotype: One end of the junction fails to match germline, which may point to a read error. DNA of the CDR3: TGTGCCAGCTGTTTAGGGCGGTTGGGACAGAGCCACACCGGGGAGCTGTTTTTT. Protein product: CASCLGRLGQSHTGELFF. The V call is TRBV12-3 or TRBV12-4, the J call TRBJ2-2; 7 positions match TRBD1. The CDR3 consists of 18 residues.

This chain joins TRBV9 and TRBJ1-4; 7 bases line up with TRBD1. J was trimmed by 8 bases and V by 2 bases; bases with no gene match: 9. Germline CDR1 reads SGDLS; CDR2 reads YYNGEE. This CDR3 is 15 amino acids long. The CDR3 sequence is CASSVGSGGGEKLFF. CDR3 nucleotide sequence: TGTGCCAGCAGCGTCGGTTCAGGGGGAGGAGAAAAACTGTTTTTT.

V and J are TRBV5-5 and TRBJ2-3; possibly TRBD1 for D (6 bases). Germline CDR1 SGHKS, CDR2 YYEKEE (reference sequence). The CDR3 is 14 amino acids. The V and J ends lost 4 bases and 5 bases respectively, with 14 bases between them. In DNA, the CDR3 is TGTGCCAGCAGCCAACCGACAGGCGTAGATACGCAGTATTTT. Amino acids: CASSQPTGVDTQYF.

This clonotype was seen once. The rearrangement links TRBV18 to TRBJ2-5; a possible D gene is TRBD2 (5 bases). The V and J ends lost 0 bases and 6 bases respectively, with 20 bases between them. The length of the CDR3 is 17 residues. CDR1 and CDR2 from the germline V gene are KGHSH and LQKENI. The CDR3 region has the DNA TGTGCCAGCTCACCACCTGAGCGGATCATTAGGGTGCAGACCCAGTACTTC. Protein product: CASSPPERIIRVQTQYF.

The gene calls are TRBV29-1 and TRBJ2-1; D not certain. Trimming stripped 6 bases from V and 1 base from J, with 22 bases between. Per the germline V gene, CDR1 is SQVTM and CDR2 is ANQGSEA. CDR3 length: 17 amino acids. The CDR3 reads CSVRPQPPGGSYNEQFF. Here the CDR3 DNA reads TGCAGCGTCCGCCCCCAACCCCCGGGTGGGTCCTACAATGAGCAGTTCTTC.

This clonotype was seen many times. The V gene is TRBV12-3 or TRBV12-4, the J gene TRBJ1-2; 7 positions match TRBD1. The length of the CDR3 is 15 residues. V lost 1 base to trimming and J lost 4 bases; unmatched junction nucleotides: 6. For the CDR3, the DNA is TGTGCCAGCAGTTTAGGGACAGGTACCGCCTATGGCTACACCTTC. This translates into CASSLGTGTAYGYTF.

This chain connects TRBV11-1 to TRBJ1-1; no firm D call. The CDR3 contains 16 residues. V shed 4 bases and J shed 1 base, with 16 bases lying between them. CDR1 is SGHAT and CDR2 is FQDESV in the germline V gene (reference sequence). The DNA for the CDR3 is TGTGCCAGCAGCTGGGCGACGACACGTGCGAACACTGAAGCTTTCTTT. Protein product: CASSWATTRANTEAFF.

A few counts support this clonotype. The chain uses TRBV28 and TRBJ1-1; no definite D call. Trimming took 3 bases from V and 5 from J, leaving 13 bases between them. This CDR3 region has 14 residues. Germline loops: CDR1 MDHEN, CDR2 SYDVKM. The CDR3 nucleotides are TGTGCCAGCAGTTTCTTGGGTAGTCGGACTGAAGCTTTCTTT. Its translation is CASSFLGSRTEAFF.

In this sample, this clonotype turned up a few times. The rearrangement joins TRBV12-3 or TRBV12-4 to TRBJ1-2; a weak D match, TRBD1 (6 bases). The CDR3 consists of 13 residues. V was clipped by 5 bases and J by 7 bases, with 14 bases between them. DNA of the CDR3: TGTGCCAGCAGTCCTTTTGCAGGGGCTGGCTACACCTTC. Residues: CASSPFAGAGYTF.

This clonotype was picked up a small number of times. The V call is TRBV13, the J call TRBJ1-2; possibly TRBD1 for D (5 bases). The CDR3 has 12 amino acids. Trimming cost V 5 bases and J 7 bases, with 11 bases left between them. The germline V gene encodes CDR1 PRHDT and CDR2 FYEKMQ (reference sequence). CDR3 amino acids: CASSPGASGYTF. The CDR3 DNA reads TGTGCCAGCAGCCCCGGGGCCTCTGGCTACACCTTC.

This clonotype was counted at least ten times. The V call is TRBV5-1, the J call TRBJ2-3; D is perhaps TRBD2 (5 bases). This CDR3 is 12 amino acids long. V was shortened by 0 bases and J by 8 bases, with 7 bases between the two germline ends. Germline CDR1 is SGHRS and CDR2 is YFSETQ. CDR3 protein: CASSLDAGTQYF. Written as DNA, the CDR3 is TGCGCCAGCAGCTTGGATGCGGGTACGCAGTATTTT. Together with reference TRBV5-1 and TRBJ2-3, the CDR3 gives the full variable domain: KAGVTQTPRYLIKTRGQQVTLSCSPISGHRSVSWYQQTPGQGLQFLFEYFSETQRNKGNFPGRFSGRQFSNSRSEMNVSTLELGDSALYLCASSLDAGTQYFGPGTRLTVL.

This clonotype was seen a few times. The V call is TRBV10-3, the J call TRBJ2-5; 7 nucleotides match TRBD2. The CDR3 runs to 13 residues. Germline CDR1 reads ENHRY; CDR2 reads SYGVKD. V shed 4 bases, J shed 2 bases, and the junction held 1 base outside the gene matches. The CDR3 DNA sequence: TGTGCCATCAGTGGTAGCGGGCAAGAGACCCAGTACTTC. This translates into CAISGSGQETQYF.